These 18 T cell receptor beta chains share one sample of origin, sequenced in a study of blood T cell repertoires in COVID-19. Profiling relied on immunoSEQ multiplex PCR, and the TCRdb table lists in-frame clones only, not all of them. The repertoire holds 15,000 or so clones, about nine tenths seen once, with less than 20% in the top ten. Sequenced sample: peripheral blood. Receptors were obtained from a man aged 50-60 years with active COVID-19.

V usage is TRBV7-2 and J usage is TRBJ2-6; D is undetermined. V lost 3 bases and J lost 0, with 6 bases in between. Germline V gene data show CDR1 as SGHTA and CDR2 as FQGNSA. CDR3 length equals 15 residues. The DNA of the CDR3 is TGTGCCAGCAGCTTTCCCAACTCTGGGGCCAACGTCCTGACTTTC. Residues: CASSFPNSGANVLTF.

This chain uses TRBV28 with TRBJ2-3; no clear D gene. From germline, CDR1 is MDHEN and CDR2 SYDVKM. V was cut by 6 bases and J by 4 bases, with 11 bases left in between. The CDR3 is 13 residues long. CDR3 sequence: CASRPRVADTQYF. CDR3 nucleotides: TGTGCCAGCAGGCCCCGGGTAGCAGATACGCAGTATTTT.

The chain combines TRBV15 with TRBJ1-2; maybe TRBD1 (6 bases). CDR3 size: 17 residues. Looked up from germline, CDR1 is LNHNV and CDR2 is YYDKDF (reference sequence). V was pared by 2 bases and J by 4 bases, with 20 bases between. The CDR3 DNA is TGTGCCACCAGCAGATCCGGACATCAGGGGAGGGTCTATGGCTACACCTTC. Translated: CATSRSGHQGRVYGYTF.

The chain combines TRBV20-1 with TRBJ2-7; no clear D. With 1 base removed from V and 4 bases from J, the gap between germline ends came to 5 bases. This CDR3 is 11 amino acids long. Looked up from germline, CDR1 is DFQATT and CDR2 is SNEGSKA (reference sequence). CDR3 region: CSARGAYEQYF. The CDR3 nucleotides read TGCAGTGCTAGAGGGGCGTACGAGCAGTACTTC.

The chain recombines TRBV11-2 with TRBJ1-4, with D possibly being TRBD1 (6 bases). The germline V and J ends were trimmed by 1 base and 5 bases, with 8 bases remaining between them. In germline, CDR1 is SGHAT, CDR2 FQNNGV. The CDR3 runs 14 residues. DNA of the CDR3: TGTGCCAGCAGCTTAGCCGGACAGAATGAAAAACTGTTTTTT. It encodes CASSLAGQNEKLFF. Together with reference TRBV11-2 and TRBJ1-4, the CDR3 gives the full variable domain: EAGVAQSPRYKIIEKRQSVAFWCNPISGHATLYWYQQILGQGPKLLIQFQNNGVVDDSQLPKDRFSAERLKGVDSTLKIQPAKLEDSAVYLCASSLAGQNEKLFFGSGTQLSVL.

The rearrangement links TRBV5-1 to TRBJ1-6, with a tentative D call TRBD1 (5 bases). The CDR3 consists of 16 residues. From germline, CDR1 is SGHRS and CDR2 YFSETQ. V shed 1 base and J shed 4 bases, with 12 bases lying between them. The CDR3 DNA follows: TGCGCCAGCAGCTTGACAGGTTTCTTATATAATTCACCCCTCCACTTT. Its protein is CASSLTGFLYNSPLHF. The entire variable domain, with the rest obtained from reference TRBV5-1 and TRBJ1-6, is as follows: KAGVTQTPRYLIKTRGQQVTLSCSPISGHRSVSWYQQTPGQGLQFLFEYFSETQRNKGNFPGRFSGRQFSNSRSEMNVSTLELGDSALYLCASSLTGFLYNSPLHFGNGTRLTVT.

The gene calls are TRBV2 and TRBJ1-1; no reliable D call. Germline V gene data show CDR1 as SNHLY and CDR2 as FYNNEI. The germline V and J ends were trimmed by 1 base and 1 base, with 10 bases remaining between them. This CDR3 contains 15 residues. CDR3 sequence reads: CASSEDRSTNTEAFF. The CDR3 DNA is TGTGCCAGCAGTGAAGACCGCAGTACGAACACTGAAGCTTTCTTT.

This clone was detected only a few times. The chain is built from TRBV19 and TRBJ2-2; 7 nucleotides align to TRBD1. Trimming at V came to 3 bases and at J to 5 bases, leaving 9 bases not matched to a gene. This CDR3 contains 16 residues. Germline CDR1 and CDR2: LNHDA and SQIVND (reference sequence). DNA of the CDR3: TGTGCCAGTAGTATGGCTACAGGGGCCAAGACCGGGGAGCTGTTTTTT. Its protein is CASSMATGAKTGELFF. The variable domain in full, completed from reference TRBV19 and TRBJ2-2, reads DGGITQSPKYLFRKEGQNVTLSCEQNLNHDAMYWYRQDPGQGLRLIYYSQIVNDFQKGDIAEGYSVSREKKESFPLTVTSAQKNPTAFYLCASSMATGAKTGELFFGEGSRLTVL.

In nucleotides, the CDR3 is TGTGCCACCAGCCGACAGGGGGCGCACACTGAAGCTTTCTTT. Encoded protein: CATSRQGAHTEAFF. The rearrangement uses TRBV15 and TRBJ1-1; TRBD1 matches at 10 bases. The V and J ends lost 5 bases and 3 bases, in that order; junction bases with no gene match: 3. Germline V CDR1 and CDR2: LNHNV, YYDKDF (reference sequence). The CDR3 has 14 amino acids.

This sequence joins TRBV2 and TRBJ2-1; 10 positions match TRBD2. Germline V gives CDR1 SNHLY, CDR2 FYNNEI. The CDR3 spans 13 residues. V lost 8 bases and J lost 4; bases outside the gene matches: 2. The CDR3 spells CASGTSEYNEQFF. The CDR3, as DNA: TGTGCCAGCGGGACTAGCGAGTACAATGAGCAGTTCTTC.

The chain recombines TRBV4-1 with TRBJ2-1; 12 nucleotides align to TRBD2. The CDR3 totals 16 residues. Germline assignment: CDR1 MGHRA and CDR2 YSYEKL. J lost 8 bases, V lost 0 bases, and 5 bases had no gene match. The CDR3 loop reads CASSQDASGRAYEQFF. Here the CDR3 DNA reads TGCGCCAGCAGCCAAGATGCTAGCGGGAGGGCCTATGAGCAGTTCTTC.

CDR3 nucleotides: TGTGCCAGCAGCTTATATAGCACAGATACGCAGTATTTT. Translating gives CASSLYSTDTQYF. V usage is TRBV7-2 and J usage is TRBJ2-3; D gene ambiguous. CDR1 and CDR2 (germline): SGHTA, FQGNSA. Trimming left V 2 bases short and J 0 bases short, with 3 bases between. The CDR3 is made up of 13 amino acids.

The J gene is TRBJ2-3, the V gene TRBV5-1, with D possibly matching TRBD2 (5 bases). Germline values: CDR1 SGHRS, CDR2 YFSETQ. The CDR3 sequence is 14 residues long. With 4 bases removed from V and 0 bases from J, the gap between germline ends came to 9 bases. The CDR3 nucleotides are TGCGCCAGCAGCAGGGAGAGAAGCACAGATACGCAGTATTTT. It is translated as CASSRERSTDTQYF.

This chain uses TRBV3-1 (or the pseudogene TRBV3-2) with TRBJ1-2, with 8 bases fitting TRBD1. The CDR3 is 13 residues long. The V gene's germline CDR1 is LGHDT and CDR2 YNNKEL (reference sequence). The ends lost 4 bases at V and 3 bases at J; junction bases unmatched: 1. CDR3 in amino acids: CASSPTGDYGYTF. The DNA of the CDR3 is TGTGCCAGCAGCCCGACAGGGGACTATGGCTACACCTTC.

A single count supports this clone. The J gene is TRBJ2-7, the V gene TRBV2, with D possibly matching TRBD1 (6 bases). The CDR3 extends over 13 amino acids. Deletions cut 7 bases from V and 2 bases from J, with 12 bases between. Germline V lookup: CDR1 SNHLY, CDR2 FYNNEI. This chain's CDR3 is CASKPGQTYEQYF. In DNA, the CDR3 is TGTGCCAGCAAACCCGGACAGACCTACGAGCAGTACTTC.

The chain links TRBV11-2 to TRBJ2-5, with 10 positions matching TRBD1. Germline V lookup: CDR1 SGHAT, CDR2 FQNNGV. This CDR3 is built from 15 residues. V was pared by 0 bases and J by 5 bases, with 3 bases of the junction left unmatched. In DNA, the CDR3 is TGTGCCAGCAGCTTAGATGGGACAGGGGTGGAGACCCAGTACTTC. As protein: CASSLDGTGVETQYF.

This clone appeared once. The genes are TRBV5-1 and TRBJ2-1, with 10 bases identical to TRBD2. The CDR3 totals 15 residues. After removal of 0 bases from V and 9 bases from J, the junction contained 6 bases not matched to a gene. The V gene's germline CDR1 is SGHRS and CDR2 YFSETQ. The CDR3 is CASSLDIAGGLEQFF. Written as DNA, the CDR3 is TGCGCCAGCAGCTTGGATATAGCGGGAGGTCTTGAGCAGTTCTTC.

This clone was counted a single time. The chain couples TRBV4-1 to TRBJ1-1; D is ambiguous. The germline gives CDR1 MGHRA, CDR2 YSYEKL. Trimming took off 0 bases at V and 5 bases at J, with 10 bases between the two ends. The CDR3 is 14 amino acids. DNA for the CDR3: TGCGCCAGCAGCCAAGATTTTGCGGGTACTGAAGCTTTCTTT. Translating gives CASSQDFAGTEAFF.